This T cell receptor beta chain stems from a study of T-cell memory formation after mild COVID-19. Study context: Clusters of TCRs were largely donor specific.

TCRdb redid the calling of the 5' RACE reads with MiXCR, one entry per CDR3 protein. This table holds just under 150,000 distinct CDR3 sequences, roughly 6.3% found once. There are 17 residues in the CDR3. In germline, CDR1 is SGDLS, CDR2 YYNGEE. The V end was cut by 0 bases, the J end by 5 bases, with 15 bases between. V and J are TRBV9 and TRBJ1-6, with D unclear. The sequence was obtained from an adult woman who had mild COVID-19 (a few samples of this study predate the infection). Cell type and time point are not known. The specimen sequenced was PBMCs or a T cell subset sorted from them (not recorded which). In DNA form, the CDR3 reads TGTGCCAGCAGCGTAGGTCGGGGAGGAGCCAATAATTCACCCCTCCACTTT. Translating it yields CASSVGRGGANNSPLHF.